The 11 T cell receptor beta chains given below trace back to one sample, sequenced in a study of blood T cell repertoires in COVID-19. The table came from immunoSEQ multiplex PCR; TCRdb's copy has only in-frame clones and leaves some out. The table shows 150,000 to 200,000 clones, with approximately 79% occurring only once. The sample taken for sequencing was peripheral blood. The origin of the receptors is a man aged 60-69 years with active or convalescent COVID-19.

The V gene is TRBV2, the J gene TRBJ2-1; tentatively, D is TRBD2 (5 bases). The CDR3 length is 16 residues. The V end was cut by 6 bases, the J end by 1 base, with 16 bases between. CDR1 is SNHLY, CDR2 FYNNEI, per germline. CDR3 in DNA: TGTGCCAGCAGCCTGAACCCGGGGATGTCCTACAATGAGCAGTTCTTC. Translating it yields CASSLNPGMSYNEQFF.

The chain couples TRBV5-4 to TRBJ2-7; 9 bases agree with TRBD2. CDR1 and CDR2 (germline): SGHNT, YYREEE (reference sequence). The V and J ends lost 2 bases and 2 bases, in that order; junction bases with no gene match: 2. This CDR3 contains 14 residues. CDR3 protein: CASSFEREAYEQYF. In nucleotides, the CDR3 is TGTGCCAGCAGCTTTGAGCGGGAGGCCTACGAGCAGTACTTC. The entire variable domain, with the rest obtained from reference TRBV5-4 and TRBJ2-7, is as follows: ETGVTQSPTHLIKTRGQQVTLRCSSQSGHNTVSWYQQALGQGPQFIFQYYREEENGRGNFPPRFSGLQFPNYSSELNVNALELDDSALYLCASSFEREAYEQYFGPGTRLTVT.

The chain combines TRBV10-3 with TRBJ1-5; TRBD1 might be the D (6 bases). The CDR3 loop spans 13 amino acids. CDR1 ENHRY and CDR2 SYGVKD come from the germline V gene. V lost 8 bases, J lost 1 base, and 9 bases lay in between. In nucleotides, the CDR3 is TGTGCCATCGGACAGCTCAGCAATCAGCCCCAGCATTTT. Its protein is CAIGQLSNQPQHF.

V usage is TRBV20-1 and J usage is TRBJ1-1; D remains unclear. CDR1 is DFQATT and CDR2 is SNEGSKA in the germline V gene (reference sequence). Between the trimmed V and J ends, which lost 1 base and 4 bases, there was a span of 4 bases. CDR3 length: 11 residues. Here the CDR3 DNA reads TGCAGTGCTAGAGTCGTCACTGAAGCTTTCTTT. Its protein is CSARVVTEAFF.

This clone appeared a few times. The chain links TRBV11-3 to TRBJ2-5, with 11 nucleotides matching TRBD1. After removal of 4 bases from V and 5 bases from J, the junction contained 6 bases not matched to a gene. This CDR3 has 15 amino acids. CDR1 is SGHNT, CDR2 YENEEA, per germline. The CDR3 DNA is TGTGCCAGCAGCTCCCGGCGGGACAGGGGGGAGACCCAGTACTTC. This translates into CASSSRRDRGETQYF.

The rearrangement links TRBV7-9 to TRBJ2-7, with D possibly being TRBD2 (5 bases). CDR3 length: 14 residues. Germline values: CDR1 SEHNR, CDR2 FQNEAQ (reference sequence). V lost 1 base and J lost 3, with 10 bases in between. The DNA for the CDR3 is TGTGCCAGCAGCTTAGGTGAGGGTAACTACGAGCAGTACTTC. Translating it yields CASSLGEGNYEQYF.

This clone has a single count. The J gene is TRBJ1-6, the V gene TRBV5-5, with a tentative D call TRBD1 (5 bases). From germline, CDR1 is SGHKS and CDR2 YYEKEE (reference sequence). Trimming pared 2 bases from V and 7 bases from J, leaving 10 bases between. The CDR3 spans 14 residues. The CDR3 DNA reads TGTGCCAGCAGCTTTGGGGCCGGAAATTCACCCCTCCACTTT. This codes for CASSFGAGNSPLHF.

V and J are TRBV19 and TRBJ2-3; D gene ambiguous. This CDR3 is built from 13 residues. The V gene's germline CDR1 is LNHDA and CDR2 SQIVND (reference sequence). Trimming removed 6 bases at V and 2 bases at J, with 9 bases between. CDR3 region: CASSNIYTDTQYF. Here the CDR3 DNA reads TGTGCCAGTAGCAACATATACACAGATACGCAGTATTTT.

This clone came up a few times. This sequence joins TRBV5-1 and TRBJ2-5, with a possible D match to TRBD2 (5 bases). V lost 4 bases and J lost 1, with 14 bases in between. The CDR3 covers 15 residues. Germline V gene lookup returns CDR1 SGHRS and CDR2 YFSETQ. The CDR3 protein is CASSPEPTSQETQYF. CDR3 sequence (DNA): TGCGCCAGCAGCCCGGAGCCAACTAGCCAAGAGACCCAGTACTTC.

This sequence joins TRBV7-2 and TRBJ2-7; 7 bases match TRBD1. V gave up 6 bases and J gave up 3 bases; unmatched junction bases: 11. The CDR3 runs to 15 residues. The germline V gene encodes CDR1 SGHTA and CDR2 FQGNSA. The CDR3 nucleotides are TGTGCCAGCAGGCCCGCGAGACAGGGCCGCTACGAGCAGTACTTC. Translation gives CASRPARQGRYEQYF.

The gene calls are TRBV5-4 and TRBJ1-1; D possibly corresponds to TRBD1 (6 bases). Trimming removed 3 bases at V and 3 bases at J, with 15 bases between. The CDR3 is 15 amino acids. Germline V gene data show CDR1 as SGHNT and CDR2 as YYREEE (reference sequence). CDR3 coding DNA: TGTGCCAGCAGCTCGGATGGGGGCCTGTACACTGAAGCTTTCTTT. Translated: CASSSDGGLYTEAFF.